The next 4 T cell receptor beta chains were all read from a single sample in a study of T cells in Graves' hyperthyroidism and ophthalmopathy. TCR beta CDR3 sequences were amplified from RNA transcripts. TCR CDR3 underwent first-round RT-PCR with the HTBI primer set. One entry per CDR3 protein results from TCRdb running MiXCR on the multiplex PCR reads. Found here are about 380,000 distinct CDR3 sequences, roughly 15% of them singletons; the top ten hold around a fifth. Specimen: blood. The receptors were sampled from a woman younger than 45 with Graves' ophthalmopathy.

The CDR3 protein is CASSGFSFPGAVDEQFF. The CDR3 DNA follows: TGTGCCAGCAGCGGATTCTCGTTCCCAGGGGCGGTGGACGAGCAGTTCTTC. V usage is TRBV9 and J usage is TRBJ2-1; a weak D match, TRBD1 (6 bases). Germline loops: CDR1 SGDLS, CDR2 YYNGEE. This CDR3 contains 17 residues. V was pared by 3 bases and J by 10 bases, with 26 bases between.

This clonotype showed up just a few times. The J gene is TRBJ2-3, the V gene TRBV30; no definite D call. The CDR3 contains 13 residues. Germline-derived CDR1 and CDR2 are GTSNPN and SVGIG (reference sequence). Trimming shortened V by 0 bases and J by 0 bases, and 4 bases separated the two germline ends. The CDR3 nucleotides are TGTGCCTGGAGTGTACAAAGCACAGATACGCAGTATTTT. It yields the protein CAWSVQSTDTQYF. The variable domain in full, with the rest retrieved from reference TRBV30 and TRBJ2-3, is SQTIHQWPATLVQPVGSPLSLECTVEGTSNPNLYWYRQAAGRGLQLLFYSVGIGQISSEVPQNLSASRPQDRQFILSSKKLLLSDSGFYLCAWSVQSTDTQYFGPGTRLTVL.

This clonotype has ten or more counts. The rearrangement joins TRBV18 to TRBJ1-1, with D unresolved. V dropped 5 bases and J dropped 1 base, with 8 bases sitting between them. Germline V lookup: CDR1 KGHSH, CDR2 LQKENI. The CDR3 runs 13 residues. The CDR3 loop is CASSARTNTEAFF. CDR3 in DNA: TGTGCCAGCTCAGCTAGAACGAACACTGAAGCTTTCTTT.

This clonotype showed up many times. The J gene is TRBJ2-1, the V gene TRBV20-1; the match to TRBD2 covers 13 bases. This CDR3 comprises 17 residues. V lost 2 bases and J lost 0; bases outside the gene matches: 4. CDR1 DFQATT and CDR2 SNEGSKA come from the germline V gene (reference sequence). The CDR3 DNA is TGCAGTGCTAGAACCACTAGCGGGGGGGCCTCCTACAATGAGCAGTTCTTC. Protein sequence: CSARTTSGGASYNEQFF.